This T cell receptor beta chain came from a study of CD8+ T cells in alopecia areata. Of note for this clone: Its target is not known.

The germline CDR1 and CDR2 sequences are LNHNV and YYDKDF (reference sequence). With 1 base removed from V and 3 bases from J, the gap between germline ends came to 13 bases. This CDR3 spans 16 amino acids. Once RNA had been extracted, it was reverse transcribed into cDNA to act as the sequencing template. Profiled with immunoSEQ multiplex PCR; TCRdb holds only in-frame clones, not every one. The table has about 110,000 clones, approximately 59% seen once; the top ten hold 20% to 25%. Study results and limitations: Sequenced scalp T cells also include alphabeta T cells resident in normal skin.

The chain links TRBV15 to TRBJ1-5, with D possibly being TRBD1 (5 bases). Sequenced material: CD8+ T cells sorted from blood. The sequence came from a human donor in good health. The CDR3 DNA sequence: TGTGCCACCAGCAGAGGATTGGGGGTCTCCAATCAGCCCCAGCATTTT. It is translated as CATSRGLGVSNQPQHF.